This TCR beta chain is from a study of cytomegalovirus exposure and HLA in healthy donors. Study-wide results and caveats: In a later analysis, TCR beta V- and J-gene trimming was associated with a missense DCLRE1C variant. A prior analysis recorded that most TCR beta V segments were productive about 87% or about 30% of the time. In a later analysis, the majority of CMV-associated beta chains seemingly showed HLA restriction.

Germline CDR1 SGHAT, CDR2 FQDESV (reference sequence). Trimming removed 7 bases from V and 8 bases from J; junction bases left unmatched: 6. This CDR3 contains 14 residues. The PCR had 60 Vbeta and 13 Jbeta primers. The authors' processing: Later, roughly 80 million unique TCR beta chains were counted in an analysis, and approximately 10 million of them were shared. Repertoires were generated with immunoSEQ multiplex PCR, while TCRdb's copy carries only in-frame clones and drops some. The D gene and trimming were derived from the DNA, and the V and J assignments and clone size from that table. The table has 100,000 to 150,000 clones, approximately 80% seen once. Points on this clone: The antigen is undetermined.

Sequenced material: PBMCs. The receptor was isolated from a man under 40 in good health and CMV-seropositive. The V and J genes are TRBV11-1 and TRBJ2-1; 12 bases agree with TRBD2. The CDR3 reads CASTPGLAGYEQFF. The CDR3, as DNA: TGTGCCAGCACCCCGGGACTAGCGGGTTATGAGCAGTTCTTC.